These 18 T cell receptor beta chains share one sample of origin, sequenced in a study of identical twins. From the 5' RACE reads, TCRdb called clonotypes with MiXCR, one entry per CDR3 protein. The data hold more than 650,000 distinct CDR3 sequences, with approximately 6% observed a single time. The sequenced material came from naive T cells sorted from blood. These receptor sequences come from a man younger than 35 in good health.

The J gene is TRBJ1-5, the V gene TRBV12-3 or TRBV12-4; D perhaps matches TRBD1 (6 bases). V was clipped by 7 bases and J by 7 bases, with 17 bases between them. This CDR3 has 14 residues. DNA for the CDR3: TGTGCCAGCAACAATCCAGGGGCCAGGCAGCCCCAGCATTTT. Protein product: CASNNPGARQPQHF.

This clonotype appeared a few times. The rearrangement joins TRBV18 to TRBJ2-5; no clear D. V lost 5 bases, J lost 1 base, and 8 bases lay in between. The germline gives CDR1 KGHSH, CDR2 LQKENI. The length of the CDR3 is 13 residues. Written as DNA, the CDR3 is TGTGCCAGCTCAATCGACACCCAAGAGACCCAGTACTTC. The encoded protein is CASSIDTQETQYF.

In this sample, this clonotype turned up many times. The chain couples TRBV20-1 to TRBJ2-2; D is possibly TRBD1 or TRBD2 (6 bases each). With 1 base removed from V and 11 bases from J, the gap between germline ends came to 14 bases. Germline CDR1 and CDR2: DFQATT and SNEGSKA (reference sequence). This CDR3 has 13 amino acids. CDR3 sequence (DNA): TGCAGTGCTAGAGTCCAGGGGAGGAAAGAGCTGTTTTTT. Translating gives CSARVQGRKELFF.

The V and J genes are TRBV20-1 and TRBJ2-1; weak D call: TRBD2 (5 bases). Trimming left V 3 bases short and J 9 bases short, with 12 bases between. The CDR3 runs to 12 residues. The V gene's germline CDR1 is DFQATT and CDR2 SNEGSKA (reference sequence). The CDR3 here is CSASWETPEQFF. The DNA for the CDR3 is TGCAGTGCTAGTTGGGAGACTCCTGAGCAGTTCTTC.

This clonotype was seen repeatedly, ten times or more. CDR3 loop: CASSKTSGLLYEQYV. For the CDR3, the DNA is TGCGCCAGCAGCAAAACTAGCGGCCTACTCTACGAGCAGTACGTC. The chain combines TRBV5-1 with TRBJ2-7, with 8 bases identical to TRBD2. V shed 4 bases and J 3 bases; nucleotides not matched to a gene: 9. The germline V gene has CDR1 SGHRS and CDR2 YFSETQ. This CDR3 has 15 amino acids.

This clonotype was detected many times. The V and J genes are TRBV4-1 and TRBJ2-1; possible D gene TRBD2, 6 bases. The germline CDR1 and CDR2 sequences are MGHRA and YSYEKL. The CDR3 loop spans 13 amino acids. Trimming pared 5 bases from V and 8 bases from J, leaving 13 bases between. The CDR3 DNA is TGCGCCAGCAGCGACCTAGCGACGGATGAGCAGTTCTTC. This translates into CASSDLATDEQFF.

This clonotype came up a few times. CDR3 DNA sequence: TGTGCCAGCAGTTTACGCCCGGACCGAACTGGAAACACCATATATTTT. It specifies CASSLRPDRTGNTIYF. The gene calls are TRBV12-3 or TRBV12-4 and TRBJ1-3, with D unresolved. V was pared by 2 bases and J by 2 bases, with 13 bases between. The CDR3 loop spans 16 amino acids.

The J gene is TRBJ2-7, the V gene TRBV5-1, with TRBD2 matching over 14 bases. The CDR3 sequence is 15 residues long. Trimming at V came to 2 bases and at J to 6 bases, leaving 4 bases not matched to a gene. Germline assignment: CDR1 SGHRS and CDR2 YFSETQ. CDR3 amino acids: CASSFPGLAGVEQYF. The DNA for the CDR3 is TGCGCCAGCAGCTTCCCGGGACTAGCGGGAGTCGAGCAGTACTTC.

The table lists this clonotype with many counts. The genes are TRBV20-1 and TRBJ2-7, with 9 bases aligning to TRBD1. V was pared by 5 bases and J by 5 bases, with 7 bases of the junction left unmatched. The CDR3 is made up of 13 amino acids. Germline V gives CDR1 DFQATT, CDR2 SNEGSKA (reference sequence). In DNA, the CDR3 is TGCAGTGCTGAAGGGACAGGGTTGGACGAGCAGTACTTC. Translating it yields CSAEGTGLDEQYF.

This clonotype turned up a few times. The V call is TRBV24-1, the J call TRBJ2-1, with TRBD2 matching over 10 bases. The CDR3 extends over 16 amino acids. The J segment lost 10 bases and the V segment lost 1 base, leaving 9 bases of the junction unmatched. The germline V gene has CDR1 KGHDR and CDR2 SFDVKD. The CDR3 is CATSDFLAGGPPEQFF. In DNA form, the CDR3 reads TGTGCCACCAGTGATTTCTTAGCGGGAGGCCCTCCCGAGCAGTTCTTC.

Many counts were recorded for this clonotype. The chain is built from TRBV12-3 or TRBV12-4 and TRBJ2-3; TRBD2 agrees at 8 bases. CDR3 length equals 17 residues. Losses at the gene ends were 6 bases for V and 0 bases for J; bases not matched to a gene: 11. The CDR3 DNA reads TGTGCCAGCAGCTCCTCCTCACTAGCGGCAAGCACAGATACGCAGTATTTT. Its translation is CASSSSSLAASTDTQYF.

This clonotype was seen a few times. The chain links TRBV7-6 to TRBJ2-4; 7 nucleotides match TRBD1. V lost 5 bases and J lost 6; bases outside the gene matches: 7. Per the germline V gene, CDR1 is SGHVS and CDR2 is FNYEAQ. The CDR3 loop spans 14 amino acids. The CDR3 sequence: CASSQGTAGNIQYF. The CDR3 region has the DNA TGTGCCAGCAGCCAAGGGACAGCAGGAAACATTCAGTACTTC.

This clonotype was observed many times. The CDR3 is CASRWDREGDEQFF. The CDR3 DNA is TGTGCCAGCAGATGGGACAGGGAGGGCGATGAGCAGTTCTTC. The chain has TRBV6-1 and TRBJ2-1; 9 bases are a match to TRBD1. Trimming cost V 6 bases and J 8 bases; bases outside gene matches: 8. The CDR3 covers 14 residues. CDR1 is MNHNS, CDR2 SASEGT, per germline.

This clonotype came up many times. The chain couples TRBV20-1 to TRBJ2-2; TRBD1 agrees at 7 bases. CDR1 is DFQATT and CDR2 is SNEGSKA in the germline V gene (reference sequence). J was trimmed by 4 bases and V by 3 bases; bases with no gene match: 11. The CDR3 has 16 amino acids. Written as DNA, the CDR3 is TGCAGTGCTAGGTCTCGGGACAGCCTTACCACCGGGGAGCTGTTTTTT. Translating gives CSARSRDSLTTGELFF.

V is TRBV3-1 and J is TRBJ2-3; D gene unclear. CDR1 LGHDT and CDR2 YNNKEL come from the germline V gene (reference sequence). V was pared by 0 bases and J by 2 bases, with 6 bases between. This CDR3 is 14 amino acids long. CDR3 sequence reads: CASSQDQDTDTQYF. CDR3 nucleotides: TGTGCCAGCAGCCAAGATCAGGACACAGATACGCAGTATTTT.

This clonotype was counted at least ten times. This rearrangement joins TRBV7-7 to TRBJ2-2; D is undetermined. Trimming pared 3 bases from V and 0 bases from J, leaving 8 bases between. Germline CDR1 is SSHAT and CDR2 is FNYEAQ (reference sequence). The CDR3 has 15 residues. CDR3 in amino acids: CASSFGRANTGELFF. The CDR3 nucleotides are TGTGCCAGCAGCTTTGGAAGGGCGAACACCGGGGAGCTGTTTTTT. The variable domain in full, completed from reference TRBV7-7 and TRBJ2-2, reads GAGVSQSPRYKVTKRGQDVTLRCDPISSHATLYWYQQALGQGPEFLTYFNYEAQPDKSGLPSDRFSAERPEGSISTLTIQRTEQRDSAMYRCASSFGRANTGELFFGEGSRLTVL.

Only a few counts were recorded for this clonotype. The rearrangement joins TRBV11-1 to TRBJ2-1; D is uncertain. The ends were cut back, 5 bases at V and 0 bases at J, with 11 bases in the middle. CDR1 and CDR2 (germline): SGHAT, FQDESV (reference sequence). This CDR3 is 15 amino acids long. Here the CDR3 reads CASSQDQSSYNEQFF. Written as DNA, the CDR3 is TGTGCCAGCAGCCAGGACCAAAGCTCCTACAATGAGCAGTTCTTC.

This clonotype showed up just a few times. The V call is TRBV5-1, the J call TRBJ2-7, with D maybe TRBD2 (5 bases). The CDR3 totals 19 residues. Germline assignment: CDR1 SGHRS and CDR2 YFSETQ. The V gene lost 4 bases and the J gene lost 1 base, with 27 bases spanning the gap. CDR3 region: CASSPGDPSFAGQSYEQYF. Written as DNA, the CDR3 is TGCGCCAGCAGCCCGGGCGACCCGTCGTTTGCGGGCCAATCCTACGAGCAGTACTTC.